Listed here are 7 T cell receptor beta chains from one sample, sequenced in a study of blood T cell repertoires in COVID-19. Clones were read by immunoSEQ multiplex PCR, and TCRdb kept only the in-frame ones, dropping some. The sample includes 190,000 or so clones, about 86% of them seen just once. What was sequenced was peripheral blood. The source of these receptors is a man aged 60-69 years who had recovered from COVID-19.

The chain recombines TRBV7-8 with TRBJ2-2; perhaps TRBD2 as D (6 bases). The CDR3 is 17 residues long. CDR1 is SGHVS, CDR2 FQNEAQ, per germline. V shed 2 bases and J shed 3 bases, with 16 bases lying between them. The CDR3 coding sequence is TGTGCCAGCAGCTTAAAGGAAGGGGTAGCGGACACCGGGGAGCTGTTTTTT. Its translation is CASSLKEGVADTGELFF. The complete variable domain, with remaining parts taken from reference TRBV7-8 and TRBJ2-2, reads GAGVSQSPRYKVAKRGQDVALRCDPISGHVSLFWYQQALGQGPEFLTYFQNEAQLDKSGLPSDRFFAERPEGSVSTLKIQRTQQEDSAVYLCASSLKEGVADTGELFFGEGSRLTVL.

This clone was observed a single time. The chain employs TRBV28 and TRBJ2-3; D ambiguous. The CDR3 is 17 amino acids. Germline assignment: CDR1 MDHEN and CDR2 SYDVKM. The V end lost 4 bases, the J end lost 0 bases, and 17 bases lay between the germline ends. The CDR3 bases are TGTGCCAGCAGTTCCATGATTGGCCCCATAAGCACAGATACGCAGTATTTT. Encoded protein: CASSSMIGPISTDTQYF. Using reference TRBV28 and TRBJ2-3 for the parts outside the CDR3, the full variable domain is DVKVTQSSRYLVKRTGEKVFLECVQDMDHENMFWYRQDPGLGLRLIYFSYDVKMKEKGDIPEGYSVSREKKERFSLILESASTNQTSMYLCASSSMIGPISTDTQYFGPGTRLTVL.

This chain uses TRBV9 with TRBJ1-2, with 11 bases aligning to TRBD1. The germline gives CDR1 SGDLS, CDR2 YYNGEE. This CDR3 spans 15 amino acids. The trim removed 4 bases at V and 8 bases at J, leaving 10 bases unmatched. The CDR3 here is CASSLRGQGAEGYTF. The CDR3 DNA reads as TGTGCCAGCAGCCTCCGAGGACAGGGGGCGGAGGGCTACACCTTC.

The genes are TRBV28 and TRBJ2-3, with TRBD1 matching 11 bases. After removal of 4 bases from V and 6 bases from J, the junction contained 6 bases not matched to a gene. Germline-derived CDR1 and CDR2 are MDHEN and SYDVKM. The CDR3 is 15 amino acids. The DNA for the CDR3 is TGTGCCAGCAGTTCAGGACAGGGGGCGCATGATACGCAGTATTTT. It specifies CASSSGQGAHDTQYF. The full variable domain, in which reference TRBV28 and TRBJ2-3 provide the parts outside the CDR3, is DVKVTQSSRYLVKRTGEKVFLECVQDMDHENMFWYRQDPGLGLRLIYFSYDVKMKEKGDIPEGYSVSREKKERFSLILESASTNQTSMYLCASSSGQGAHDTQYFGPGTRLTVL.

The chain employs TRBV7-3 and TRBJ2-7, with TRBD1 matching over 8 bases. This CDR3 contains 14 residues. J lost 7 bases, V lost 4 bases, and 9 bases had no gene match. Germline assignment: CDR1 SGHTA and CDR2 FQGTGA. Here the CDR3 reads CASSSGTGQREQYF. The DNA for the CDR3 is TGTGCCAGCAGCTCCGGGACAGGACAACGGGAGCAGTACTTC.

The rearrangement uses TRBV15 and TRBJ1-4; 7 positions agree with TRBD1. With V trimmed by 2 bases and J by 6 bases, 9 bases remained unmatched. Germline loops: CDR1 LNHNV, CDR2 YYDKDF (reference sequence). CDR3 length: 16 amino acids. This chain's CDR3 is CATSRSPGQWDEKLFF. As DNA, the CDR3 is TGTGCCACCAGCAGAAGCCCGGGACAGTGGGATGAAAAACTGTTTTTT.

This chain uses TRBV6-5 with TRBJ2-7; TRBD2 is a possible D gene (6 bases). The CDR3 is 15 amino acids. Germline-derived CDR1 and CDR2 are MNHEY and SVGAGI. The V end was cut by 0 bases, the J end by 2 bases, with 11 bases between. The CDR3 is CASSYSSGYPYEQYF. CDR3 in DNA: TGTGCCAGCAGTTACTCTAGCGGCTACCCCTACGAGCAGTACTTC.